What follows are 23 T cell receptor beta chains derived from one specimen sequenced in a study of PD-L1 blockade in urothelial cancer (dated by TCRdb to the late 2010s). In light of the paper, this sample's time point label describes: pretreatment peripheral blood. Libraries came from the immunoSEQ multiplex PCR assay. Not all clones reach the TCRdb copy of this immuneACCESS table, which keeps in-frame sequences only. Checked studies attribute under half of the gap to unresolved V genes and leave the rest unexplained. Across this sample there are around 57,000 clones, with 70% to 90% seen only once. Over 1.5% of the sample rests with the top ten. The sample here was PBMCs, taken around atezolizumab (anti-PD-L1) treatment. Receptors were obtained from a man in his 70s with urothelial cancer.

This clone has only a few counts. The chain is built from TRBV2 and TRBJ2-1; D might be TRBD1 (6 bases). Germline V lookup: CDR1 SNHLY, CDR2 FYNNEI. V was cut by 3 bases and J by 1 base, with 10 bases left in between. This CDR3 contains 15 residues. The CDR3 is CASSDRDTSYNEQFF. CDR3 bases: TGTGCCAGCAGTGATCGGGACACATCCTACAATGAGCAGTTCTTC.

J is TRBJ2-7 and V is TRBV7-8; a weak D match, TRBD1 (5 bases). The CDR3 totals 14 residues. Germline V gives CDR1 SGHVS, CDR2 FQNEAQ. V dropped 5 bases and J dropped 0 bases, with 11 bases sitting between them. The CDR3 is CASSPQGSSYEQYF. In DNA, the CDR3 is TGTGCCAGCAGCCCTCAGGGTAGCTCCTACGAGCAGTACTTC. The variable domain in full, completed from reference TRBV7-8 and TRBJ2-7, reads GAGVSQSPRYKVAKRGQDVALRCDPISGHVSLFWYQQALGQGPEFLTYFQNEAQLDKSGLPSDRFFAERPEGSVSTLKIQRTQQEDSAVYLCASSPQGSSYEQYFGPGTRLTVT.

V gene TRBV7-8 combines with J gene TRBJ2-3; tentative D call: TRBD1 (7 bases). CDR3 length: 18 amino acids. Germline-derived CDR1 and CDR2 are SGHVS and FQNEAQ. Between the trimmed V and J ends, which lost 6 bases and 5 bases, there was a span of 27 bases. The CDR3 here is CASRNGQEGYFEGDTQYF. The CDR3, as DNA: TGTGCCAGCAGAAATGGACAGGAGGGGTATTTTGAGGGAGATACGCAGTATTTT. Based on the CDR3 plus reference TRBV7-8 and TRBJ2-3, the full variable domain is GAGVSQSPRYKVAKRGQDVALRCDPISGHVSLFWYQQALGQGPEFLTYFQNEAQLDKSGLPSDRFFAERPEGSVSTLKIQRTQQEDSAVYLCASRNGQEGYFEGDTQYFGPGTRLTVL.

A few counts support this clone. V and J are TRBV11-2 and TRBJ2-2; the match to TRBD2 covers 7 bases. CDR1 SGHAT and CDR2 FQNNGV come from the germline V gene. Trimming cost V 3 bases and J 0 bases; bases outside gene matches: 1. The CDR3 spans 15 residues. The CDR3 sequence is CASSFRGANTGELFF. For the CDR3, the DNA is TGTGCCAGCAGCTTTCGGGGGGCGAACACCGGGGAGCTGTTTTTT.

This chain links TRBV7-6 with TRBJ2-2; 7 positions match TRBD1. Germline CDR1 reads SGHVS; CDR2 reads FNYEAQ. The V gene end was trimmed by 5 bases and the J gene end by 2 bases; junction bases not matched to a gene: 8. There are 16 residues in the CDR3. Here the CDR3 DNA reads TGTGCCAGCAGCCCTAGTGGGACAGTCAACACCGGGGAGCTGTTTTTT. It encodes CASSPSGTVNTGELFF.

In DNA, the CDR3 is TGTGCCAGCAGCGTATCGGCAGGGAGCACAGATACGCAGTATTTT. Its protein product is CASSVSAGSTDTQYF. This chain connects TRBV9 to TRBJ2-3; perhaps TRBD1 as D (5 bases). CDR3 size: 15 residues. Germline V gives CDR1 SGDLS, CDR2 YYNGEE. With 1 base removed from V and 0 bases from J, the gap between germline ends came to 9 bases.

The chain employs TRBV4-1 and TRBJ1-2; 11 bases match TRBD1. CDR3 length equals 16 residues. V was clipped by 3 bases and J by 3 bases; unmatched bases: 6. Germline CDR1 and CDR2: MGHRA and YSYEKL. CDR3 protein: CASSQGQGVADYGYTF. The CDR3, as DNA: TGCGCCAGCAGCCAGGGACAGGGGGTGGCGGACTATGGCTACACCTTC.

The CDR3: CASGDRVNYLRGYTF. CDR3 in DNA: TGTGCCAGCGGGGACAGGGTAAATTACCTGCGTGGCTACACCTTC. The chain has TRBV2 and TRBJ1-2; 9 nucleotides align to TRBD1. The CDR3 loop spans 15 amino acids. The V gene end was trimmed by 8 bases and the J gene end by 7 bases; junction bases not matched to a gene: 14. Germline CDR1 is SNHLY and CDR2 is FYNNEI.

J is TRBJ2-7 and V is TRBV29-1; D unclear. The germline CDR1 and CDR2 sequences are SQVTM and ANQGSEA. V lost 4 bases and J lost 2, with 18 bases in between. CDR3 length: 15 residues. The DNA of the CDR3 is TGCAGCGTTGTTGGTGGCACAACAGTAACCTACGAGCAGTACTTC. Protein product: CSVVGGTTVTYEQYF.

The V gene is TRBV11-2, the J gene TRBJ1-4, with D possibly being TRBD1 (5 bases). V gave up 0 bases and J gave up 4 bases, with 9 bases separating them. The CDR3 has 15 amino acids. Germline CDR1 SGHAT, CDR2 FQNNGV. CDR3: CASSLDPGGNEKLFF. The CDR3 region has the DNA TGTGCCAGCAGCTTAGATCCGGGGGGTAATGAAAAACTGTTTTTT.

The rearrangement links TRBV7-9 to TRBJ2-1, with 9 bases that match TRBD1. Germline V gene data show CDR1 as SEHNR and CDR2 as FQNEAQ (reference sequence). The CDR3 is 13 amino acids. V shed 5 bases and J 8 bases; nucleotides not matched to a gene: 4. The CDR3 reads CASSTDRGDEQFF. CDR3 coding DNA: TGTGCCAGCAGCACGGACAGGGGAGATGAGCAGTTCTTC.

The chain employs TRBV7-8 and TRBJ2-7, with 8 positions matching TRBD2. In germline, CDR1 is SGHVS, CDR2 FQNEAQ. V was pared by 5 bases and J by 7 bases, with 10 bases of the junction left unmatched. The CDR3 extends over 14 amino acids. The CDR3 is CASSHQRGGSEQYF. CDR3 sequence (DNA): TGTGCCAGCAGCCATCAGCGCGGGGGGAGTGAGCAGTACTTC.

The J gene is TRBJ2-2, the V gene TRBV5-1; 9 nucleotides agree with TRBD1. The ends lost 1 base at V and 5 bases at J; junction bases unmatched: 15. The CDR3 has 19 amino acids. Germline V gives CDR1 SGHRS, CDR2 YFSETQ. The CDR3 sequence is CASSLFTRSRDRATGELFF. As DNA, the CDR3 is TGCGCCAGCAGCTTGTTTACCCGTAGTCGGGACAGGGCTACCGGGGAGCTGTTTTTT.

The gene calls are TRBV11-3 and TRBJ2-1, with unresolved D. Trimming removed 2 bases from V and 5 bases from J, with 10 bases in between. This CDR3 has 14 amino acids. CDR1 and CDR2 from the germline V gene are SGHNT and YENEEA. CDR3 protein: CASSLSDRDNEQFF. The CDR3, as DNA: TGTGCCAGCAGCTTATCCGATCGCGACAATGAGCAGTTCTTC.

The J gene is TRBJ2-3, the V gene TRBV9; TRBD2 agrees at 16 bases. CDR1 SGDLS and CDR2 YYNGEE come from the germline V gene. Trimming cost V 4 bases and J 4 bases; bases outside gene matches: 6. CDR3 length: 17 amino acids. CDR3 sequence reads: CASSPGTSGRAADTQYF. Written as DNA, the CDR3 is TGTGCCAGCAGCCCCGGGACTAGCGGGAGGGCCGCAGATACGCAGTATTTT.

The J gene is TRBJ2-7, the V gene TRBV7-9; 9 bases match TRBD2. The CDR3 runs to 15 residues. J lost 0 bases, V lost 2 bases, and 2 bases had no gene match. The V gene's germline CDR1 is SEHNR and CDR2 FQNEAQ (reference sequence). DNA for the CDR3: TGTGCCAGCAGCTTACCGGGACTAGCCTCCTACGAGCAGTACTTC. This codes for CASSLPGLASYEQYF.

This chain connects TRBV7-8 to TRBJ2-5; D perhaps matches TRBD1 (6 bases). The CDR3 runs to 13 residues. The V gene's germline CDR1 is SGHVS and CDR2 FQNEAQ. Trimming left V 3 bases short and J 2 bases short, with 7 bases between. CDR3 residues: CASSFGQQETQYF. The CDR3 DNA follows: TGTGCCAGCAGCTTTGGACAGCAAGAGACCCAGTACTTC.

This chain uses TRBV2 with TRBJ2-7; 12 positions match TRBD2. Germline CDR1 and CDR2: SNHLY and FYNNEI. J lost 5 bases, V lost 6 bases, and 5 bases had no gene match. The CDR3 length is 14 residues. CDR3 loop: CASRGLAGRNEQYF. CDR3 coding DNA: TGTGCCAGCAGGGGACTAGCGGGCAGAAACGAGCAGTACTTC.

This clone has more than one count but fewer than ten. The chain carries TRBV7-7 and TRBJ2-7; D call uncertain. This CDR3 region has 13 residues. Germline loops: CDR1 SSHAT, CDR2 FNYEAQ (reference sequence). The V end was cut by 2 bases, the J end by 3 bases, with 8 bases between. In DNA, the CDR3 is TGTGCCAGCAGCTTAAATTCAGACTACGAGCAGTACTTC. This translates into CASSLNSDYEQYF.

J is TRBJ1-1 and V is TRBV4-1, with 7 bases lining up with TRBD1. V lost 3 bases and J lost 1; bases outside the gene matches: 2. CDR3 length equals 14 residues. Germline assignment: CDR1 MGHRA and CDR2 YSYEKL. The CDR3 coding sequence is TGCGCCAGCAGCCAGCGACAGGGGAACACTGAAGCTTTCTTT. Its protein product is CASSQRQGNTEAFF.

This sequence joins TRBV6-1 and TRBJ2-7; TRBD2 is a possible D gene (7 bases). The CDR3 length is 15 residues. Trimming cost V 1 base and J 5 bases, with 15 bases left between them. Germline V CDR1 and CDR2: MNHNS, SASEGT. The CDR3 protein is CASSEEGGRAHEQYF. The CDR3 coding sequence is TGTGCCAGCAGTGAAGAGGGGGGGAGAGCCCACGAGCAGTACTTC.

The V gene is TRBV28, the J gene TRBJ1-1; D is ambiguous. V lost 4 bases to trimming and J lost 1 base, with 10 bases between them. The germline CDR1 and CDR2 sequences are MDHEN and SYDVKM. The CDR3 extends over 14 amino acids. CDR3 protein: CASSSIGGNTEAFF. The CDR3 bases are TGTGCCAGCAGTTCTATCGGAGGGAACACTGAAGCTTTCTTT.

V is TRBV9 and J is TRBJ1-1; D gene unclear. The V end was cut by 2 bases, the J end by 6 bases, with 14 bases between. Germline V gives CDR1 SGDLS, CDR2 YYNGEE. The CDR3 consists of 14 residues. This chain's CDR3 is CASSVDGRISEAFF. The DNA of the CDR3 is TGTGCCAGCAGCGTGGACGGGAGGATCTCTGAAGCTTTCTTT.